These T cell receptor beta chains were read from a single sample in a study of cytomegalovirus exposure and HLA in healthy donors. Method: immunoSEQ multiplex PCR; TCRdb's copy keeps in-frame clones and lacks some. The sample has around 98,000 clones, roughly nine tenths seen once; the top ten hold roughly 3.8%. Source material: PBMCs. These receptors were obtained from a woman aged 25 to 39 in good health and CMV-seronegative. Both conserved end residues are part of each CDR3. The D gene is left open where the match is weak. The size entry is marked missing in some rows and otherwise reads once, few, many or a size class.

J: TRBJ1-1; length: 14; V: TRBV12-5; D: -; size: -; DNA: TGTGCTAGTGGTTCGAGGGAGGCGGACACTGAAGCTTTCTTT; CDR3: CASGSREADTEAFF
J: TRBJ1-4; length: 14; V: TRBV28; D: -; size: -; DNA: TGTGCCAGCAGACCCCCCGGCTCGGGTGAAAAACTGTTTTTT; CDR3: CASRPPGSGEKLFF
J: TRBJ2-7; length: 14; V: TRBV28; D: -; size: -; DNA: TGTGCCAGCAGTTTAAGTAAAGACAGCTCCGAGCAGTACTTC; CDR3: CASSLSKDSSEQYF
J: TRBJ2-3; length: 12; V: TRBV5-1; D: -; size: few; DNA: TGCGCCAGCAGCTTGGACGGAGATACGCAGTATTTT; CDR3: CASSLDGDTQYF
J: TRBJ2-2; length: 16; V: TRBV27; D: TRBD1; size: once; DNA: TGTGCCAGCAGGATGGGGACAGGGGAGGGCCTCGGGGAGCTGTTTTTT; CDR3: CASRMGTGEGLGELFF
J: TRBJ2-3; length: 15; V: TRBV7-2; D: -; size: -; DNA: TGTGCCAGCAGCGGAGGGGATTTTGGCACAGATACGCAGTATTTT; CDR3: CASSGGDFGTDTQYF
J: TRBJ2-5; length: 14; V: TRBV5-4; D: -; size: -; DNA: TGTGCCAGCAGCCCCTCTGGACAGAAAGAGACCCAGTACTTC; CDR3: CASSPSGQKETQYF
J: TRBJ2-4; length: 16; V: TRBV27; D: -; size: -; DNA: TGTGCCAGCAGTGGGAACAGGGACCTGGCCAAAAACATTCAGTACTTC; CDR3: CASSGNRDLAKNIQYF
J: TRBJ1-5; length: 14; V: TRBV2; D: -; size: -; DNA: TGTGCCAGCAGTACAGGACCCGAAAATCAGCCCCAGCATTTT; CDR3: CASSTGPENQPQHF
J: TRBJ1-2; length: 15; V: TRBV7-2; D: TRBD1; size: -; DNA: TGTGCCAGCAGCTACGTGCAGGGGGCGAACTATGGCTACACCTTC; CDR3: CASSYVQGANYGYTF
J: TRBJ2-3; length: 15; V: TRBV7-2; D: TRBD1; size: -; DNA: TGTGCCAGCAGCTTAGGGGGACAGGGCACAGATACGCAGTATTTT; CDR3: CASSLGGQGTDTQYF
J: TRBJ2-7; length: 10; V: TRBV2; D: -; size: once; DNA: TGTGCCAGCAGTGTCAACGAGCAGTACTTC; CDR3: CASSVNEQYF
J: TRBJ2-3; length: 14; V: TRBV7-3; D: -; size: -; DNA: TGTGCCAGCAGCGCCGGGACTCACACAGATACGCAGTATTTT; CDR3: CASSAGTHTDTQYF
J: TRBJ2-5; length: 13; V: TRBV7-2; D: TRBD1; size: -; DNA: TGTGCCAGCAGCTTACGGGCAGGGGGGACCCAGTACTTC; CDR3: CASSLRAGGTQYF
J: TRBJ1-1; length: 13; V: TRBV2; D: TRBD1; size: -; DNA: TGTGCCAGCAGTGGACAGGGGAACACTGAAGCTTTCTTT; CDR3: CASSGQGNTEAFF
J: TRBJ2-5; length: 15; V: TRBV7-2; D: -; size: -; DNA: TGTGCCAGCAGCATGGACAGCGTCCCTCAAGAGACCCAGTACTTC; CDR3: CASSMDSVPQETQYF